One TCR beta chain is described in this entry. Its antigen is unidentified. V gave up 2 bases and J gave up 5 bases, with 10 bases separating them. In germline, CDR1 is SEHNR, CDR2 FQNEAQ (reference sequence). CDR3 length: 13 residues. The data stem from a study of cytomegalovirus exposure and HLA in healthy donors. The overall study: In a previous analysis, 117 million unique TCR beta sequences were found from some 180 million T cells.

Every donor was a healthy person donating bone marrow. Regarding the study as a whole: TCR beta V- and J-gene trimming, according to a later analysis, was linked to a missense DCLRE1C variant. Donor immune exposure was known only as CMV serostatus.

PCR was performed using 60 Vbeta and 13 Jbeta primers. This table comes from immunoSEQ multiplex PCR, and its TCRdb copy is limited to in-frame clones, with some not included. Of some 140,000 clones listed, around 73% are singletons. Material for sequencing was PBMCs. This receptor was identified in a man in his fifties in good health and CMV-seronegative. The V gene is TRBV7-9, the J gene TRBJ2-7, with D possibly TRBD1 on 5 matching bases. The CDR3 here is CASSLPPGNEQYF. The CDR3 region has the DNA TGTGCCAGCAGCTTACCCCCAGGGAACGAGCAGTACTTC.